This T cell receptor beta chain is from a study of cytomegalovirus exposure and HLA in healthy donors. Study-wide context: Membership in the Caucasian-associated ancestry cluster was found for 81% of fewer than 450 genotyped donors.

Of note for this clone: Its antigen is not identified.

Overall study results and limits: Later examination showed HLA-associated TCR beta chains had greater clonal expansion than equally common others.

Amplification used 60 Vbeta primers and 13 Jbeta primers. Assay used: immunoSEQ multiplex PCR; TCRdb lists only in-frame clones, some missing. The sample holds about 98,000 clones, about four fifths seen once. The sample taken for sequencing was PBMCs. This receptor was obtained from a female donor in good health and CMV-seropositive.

The CDR3 loop reads CASSPTGIKWAGANVLTF. The DNA for the CDR3 is TGTGCCAGCTCACCAACAGGGATCAAGTGGGCTGGGGCCAACGTCCTGACTTTC. V and J are TRBV18 and TRBJ2-6; maybe TRBD1 (6 bases). Trimming shortened V by 2 bases and J by 2 bases, and 16 bases separated the two germline ends. Per germline, CDR1 KGHSH and CDR2 LQKENI. The CDR3 totals 18 residues.